This T cell receptor beta chain was sequenced for a study of regulatory T cells in long-lasting Graves disease. Germline CDR1 reads SGHDN; CDR2 reads FVKESK. The CDR3 has 14 amino acids. V was cut by 0 bases and J by 5 bases, with 11 bases left in between. The TCR beta library used iRepertoire HTBI primers with Arm-PCR amplification of CDR3. TCRdb recomputed calls from the multiplex PCR reads with MiXCR, one row per CDR3 protein. There are 550,000 to 600,000 distinct CDR3 sequences in the sample; 15% to 20% occur only once, and more than 10% lies in the top ten. The time point was: newly diagnosed GD, antithyroid drugs for less than 3 months. Generation of the TCR library employed RNA extracted from PBMCs. The patients included were those that came from an endocrinology department in Xi'an, China. In addition, the sample was reused for a study of T cells in Graves' hyperthyroidism and ophthalmopathy.

The chain combines TRBV14 with TRBJ2-7; no reliable D call. This receptor was identified in a young man with Graves disease. Material: peripheral blood mononuclear cells (PBMCs), obtained at new diagnosis, from a patient treated with antithyroid drugs. The CDR3 nucleotides are TGTGCCAGCAGCCAAGACAACATCCGTAACGAGCAGTACTTC. Amino acids: CASSQDNIRNEQYF.